This passage covers 20 T cell receptor beta chains from one sample sequenced in a study of blood T cells in healthy people across ages. The authors ran a second PCR of 7 to 11 cycles using a sample-barcoded 5' primer and a J-beta primer mix. TCRdb processed the 5' RACE reads anew with MiXCR; each CDR3 protein has one entry. The profile shows under 1,000,000 distinct CDR3 sequences, less than 60% of them singletons. Sequencing input: blood. These receptors were obtained from a man aged 80 or over in good health.

V usage is TRBV2 and J usage is TRBJ2-1; D is possibly TRBD2 (5 bases). The germline CDR1 and CDR2 sequences are SNHLY and FYNNEI. Trimming removed 6 bases at V and 5 bases at J, with 17 bases between. The CDR3 has 15 residues. The CDR3 bases are TGTGCCAGCAGGGAAACTAACGGGGTTAACAATGAGCAGTTCTTC. This encodes CASRETNGVNNEQFF.

This chain connects TRBV6-5 to TRBJ2-4; D is possibly TRBD2 (7 bases). Per germline, CDR1 MNHEY and CDR2 SVGAGI. The CDR3 has 16 amino acids. V lost 7 bases, J lost 3 bases, and 19 bases lay in between. CDR3 region: CASTSAGRGVKNIQYF. CDR3 DNA: TGTGCCAGCACTTCTGCGGGGAGGGGGGTCAAAAACATTCAGTACTTC.

J is TRBJ2-3 and V is TRBV28, with D unresolved. Germline values: CDR1 MDHEN, CDR2 SYDVKM. CDR3 length: 12 residues. The V end was cut by 6 bases, the J end by 6 bases, with 10 bases between. The CDR3 spells CASRPSLDTQYF. The CDR3 nucleotides are TGTGCCAGCAGACCAAGTTTGGATACGCAGTATTTT.

The rearrangement uses TRBV11-2 and TRBJ2-2; no firm D call. Deletions cut 3 bases from V and 0 bases from J, with 11 bases between. Germline-derived CDR1 and CDR2 are SGHAT and FQNNGV. The CDR3 sequence is 16 residues long. CDR3 protein: CASSFRARANTGELFF. CDR3 DNA sequence: TGTGCCAGCAGCTTCAGAGCTAGAGCGAACACCGGGGAGCTGTTTTTT.

This clonotype was recorded a few times. The V call is TRBV9, the J call TRBJ2-7; D may be TRBD1 (5 bases). Trimming took 4 bases from V and 3 from J, leaving 14 bases between them. The CDR3 is made up of 14 amino acids. Per the germline V gene, CDR1 is SGDLS and CDR2 is YYNGEE. The CDR3 sequence: CASSPGPQGYEQYF. In DNA, the CDR3 is TGTGCCAGCAGCCCCGGACCCCAGGGCTACGAGCAGTACTTC.

The genes are TRBV6-4 and TRBJ2-1; the match to TRBD2 covers 8 bases. The germline CDR1 and CDR2 sequences are MRHNA and SNTAGT. The CDR3 has 15 amino acids. Germline trimming cut 6 bases from V and 7 bases from J; bases unmatched to any gene: 11. The CDR3, as DNA: TGTGCCAGCAGCGACCAGGGCGGGGGGAGTAATGAGCAGTTCTTC. It yields the protein CASSDQGGGSNEQFF.

This clonotype was observed a few times. The chain carries TRBV4-3 and TRBJ2-1; 7 bases map to TRBD2. CDR1 LGHNA and CDR2 YSLEER come from the germline V gene. This CDR3 region has 16 residues. V gave up 3 bases and J gave up 6 bases; unmatched junction bases: 11. CDR3 protein: CASSHSSGSGFNEQFF. In DNA form, the CDR3 reads TGCGCCAGCAGCCATTCTAGCGGCAGCGGGTTCAATGAGCAGTTCTTC.

This clonotype turned up a few times. V gene TRBV27 combines with J gene TRBJ2-3; TRBD2 aligns across 12 bases. The germline V gene has CDR1 MNHEY and CDR2 SMNVEV (reference sequence). The V segment lost 3 bases and the J segment 5 bases; nucleotides outside the gene matches: 3. This CDR3 has 15 residues. Written as DNA, the CDR3 is TGTGCCAGCAGTTTCGGACTAGCGGGAATAGATACGCAGTATTTT. This gives the protein CASSFGLAGIDTQYF.

Note on this clonotype: At one boundary the junction diverges from the germline segment, which might be a read error. The rearrangement joins TRBV27 to TRBJ2-3; 9 bases match TRBD1. This CDR3 spans 15 amino acids. Per the germline V gene, CDR1 is MNHEY and CDR2 is SMNVEV (reference sequence). The CDR3 DNA reads as TGTGCCGGCAGTCACGACAGGGGGAGCACAGATACGCAGTATTTT. Translated: CAGSHDRGSTDTQYF.

This clonotype was counted a few times. The V and J genes are TRBV6-2 or TRBV6-3 and TRBJ2-7; D is unclear. Germline-derived CDR1 and CDR2 are MNHEY and SVGEGT. The V end lost 1 base, the J end lost 6 bases, and 7 bases lay between the germline ends. This CDR3 contains 12 residues. CDR3 residues: CASSYLVGEQYF. CDR3 nucleotide sequence: TGTGCCAGCAGTTACTTGGTCGGCGAGCAGTACTTC.

At least ten counts were recorded for this clonotype. This rearrangement joins TRBV7-2 to TRBJ2-1; possible D gene TRBD2, 5 bases. This CDR3 is built from 13 residues. Germline loops: CDR1 SGHTA, CDR2 FQGNSA. Trimming shortened V by 1 base and J by 13 bases, and 14 bases separated the two germline ends. The CDR3 region is CASSLGREADQFF. CDR3 DNA sequence: TGTGCCAGCAGCTTAGGAAGGGAAGCGGACCAGTTCTTC.

The chain uses TRBV28 and TRBJ2-3; 9 bases are a match to TRBD2. Trimming took 3 bases from V and 5 from J; bases not matched to a gene: 9. This CDR3 has 16 residues. CDR1 is MDHEN and CDR2 is SYDVKM in the germline V gene. CDR3 amino acids: CASSFGPSGVQDTQYF. The DNA for the CDR3 is TGTGCCAGCAGTTTCGGACCTAGCGGGGTCCAAGATACGCAGTATTTT.

This sequence joins TRBV9 and TRBJ2-3; D possibly corresponds to TRBD2 (5 bases). This CDR3 region has 14 residues. V dropped 2 bases and J dropped 4 bases, with 11 bases sitting between them. Germline V gives CDR1 SGDLS, CDR2 YYNGEE. Here the CDR3 DNA reads TGTGCCAGCAGCGTCCAGCTAGCATCAGATACGCAGTATTTT. Its translation: CASSVQLASDTQYF.

The chain joins TRBV7-2 to TRBJ2-6; D might be TRBD2 (5 bases). The CDR3 consists of 16 residues. V shed 3 bases and J shed 1 base, with 10 bases lying between them. Germline V gene lookup returns CDR1 SGHTA and CDR2 FQGNSA. CDR3 residues: CASSFGGPSGANVLTF. DNA for the CDR3: TGTGCCAGCAGCTTTGGAGGTCCATCTGGGGCCAACGTCCTGACTTTC.

The V call is TRBV5-5, the J call TRBJ1-5; tentative D call: TRBD1 (6 bases). Germline V lookup: CDR1 SGHKS, CDR2 YYEKEE (reference sequence). This CDR3 has 15 amino acids. V shed 4 bases and J shed 0 bases, with 11 bases lying between them. The CDR3 DNA is TGTGCCAGCAGCCTAACAGGGTATAGCAATCAGCCCCAGCATTTT. It is translated as CASSLTGYSNQPQHF.

The V call is TRBV7-2, the J call TRBJ2-1; tentatively, D is TRBD1 (5 bases). V lost 5 bases, J lost 2 bases, and 10 bases lay in between. Per germline, CDR1 SGHTA and CDR2 FQGNSA. The CDR3 is made up of 14 amino acids. In DNA form, the CDR3 reads TGTGCCAGCAGCGTAGGGGATACCTACAATGAGCAGTTCTTC. It specifies CASSVGDTYNEQFF.

This clonotype showed up just a few times. This chain connects TRBV28 to TRBJ1-5; D is uncertain. Germline loops: CDR1 MDHEN, CDR2 SYDVKM. V lost 7 bases and J 1 base, leaving 11 bases between the germline ends. The CDR3 consists of 14 residues. This CDR3 reads CASMDSGSNQPQHF. Written as DNA, the CDR3 is TGTGCCAGCATGGATTCAGGCAGCAATCAGCCCCAGCATTTT.

This chain connects TRBV5-1 to TRBJ2-5, with 7 nucleotides matching TRBD1. The DNA end favors TRBJ2-7, so the J call may be wrong. Per the germline V gene, CDR1 is SGHRS and CDR2 is YFSETQ. This CDR3 has 14 residues. This CDR3 reads CASSSGTENYEQYF. CDR3 sequence (DNA): TGCGCCAGCAGCTCCGGGACAGAGAACTACGAGCAGTACTTC.

With regard to this clonotype: Since a much larger clone is just one base distant, this may be a read error. The rearrangement links TRBV29-1 to TRBJ2-1; 9 bases fit TRBD1. Near its end, the DNA agrees better with TRBJ2-7, so the J call may be wrong. CDR1 and CDR2 (germline): SQVTM, ANQGSEA. The CDR3 loop spans 14 amino acids. The CDR3 DNA reads TGCAGCGTTGACCTAGGACAGGGGTGGAATGAGCAGTACTTC. Translating gives CSVDLGQGWNEQYF.

The CDR3 protein is CASSTPRVHYGYTF. In DNA form, the CDR3 reads TGTGCCAGCAGTACACCGAGGGTTCACTATGGCTACACCTTC. The rearrangement joins TRBV12-3 or TRBV12-4 to TRBJ1-2; D gene unclear. This CDR3 has 14 amino acids. Trimming removed 5 bases from V and 3 bases from J, with 13 bases in between.